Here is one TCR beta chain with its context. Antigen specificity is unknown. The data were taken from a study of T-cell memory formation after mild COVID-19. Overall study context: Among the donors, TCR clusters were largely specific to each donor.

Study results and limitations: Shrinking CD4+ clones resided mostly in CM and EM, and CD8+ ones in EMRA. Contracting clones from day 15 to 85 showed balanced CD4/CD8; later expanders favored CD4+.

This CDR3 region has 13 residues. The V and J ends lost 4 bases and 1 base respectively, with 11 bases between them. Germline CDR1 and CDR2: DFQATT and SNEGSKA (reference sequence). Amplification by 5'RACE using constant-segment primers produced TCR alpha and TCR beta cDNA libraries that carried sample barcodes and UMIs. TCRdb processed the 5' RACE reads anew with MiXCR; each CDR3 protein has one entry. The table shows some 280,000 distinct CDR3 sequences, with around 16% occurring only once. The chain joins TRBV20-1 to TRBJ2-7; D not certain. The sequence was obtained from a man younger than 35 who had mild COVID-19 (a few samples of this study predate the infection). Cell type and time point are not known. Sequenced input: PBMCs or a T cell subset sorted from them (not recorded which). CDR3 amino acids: CSATKQDSYEQYF. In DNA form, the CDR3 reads TGCAGTGCTACTAAACAAGATTCCTACGAGCAGTACTTC.